Shown below are 11 T cell receptor beta chains from a single sample sequenced in a study of T cells in Graves' hyperthyroidism and ophthalmopathy. Amplification yielded TCR beta CDR3 regions, with RNA transcripts as the source. HTBI primers were the set used in a first-round RT-PCR of the TCR CDR3. TCRdb used MiXCR to reprocess the multiplex PCR reads, holding one entry per CDR3 protein. The sample contains 700,000 to 850,000 distinct CDR3 sequences, roughly a third of which appear only once. Input material: blood. The receptors here all came from a woman between 35 and 50 years old with Graves' hyperthyroidism.

CDR3 amino acids: CASSLIEGSGTQYF. In DNA form, the CDR3 reads TGTGCCAGCAGTTTAATTGAGGGATCTGGGACCCAGTACTTC. The chain recombines TRBV25-1 with TRBJ2-5; TRBD2 might be the D (5 bases). The ends were cut back, 5 bases at V and 7 bases at J, with 17 bases in the middle. This CDR3 contains 14 residues. CDR1 MGHDK and CDR2 SYGVNS come from the germline V gene.

This clonotype was counted between two and nine times. J is TRBJ1-5 and V is TRBV6-1, with unresolved D. CDR1 and CDR2 from the germline V gene are MNHNS and SASEGT. This CDR3 is 15 amino acids long. The V end was cut by 3 bases, the J end by 7 bases, with 16 bases between. CDR3 loop: CASSDPTTVGQPQHF. CDR3 bases: TGTGCCAGCAGTGATCCCACGACGGTAGGGCAGCCCCAGCATTTT.

J is TRBJ2-7 and V is TRBV30; D not resolved. V lost 4 bases and J 3 bases, leaving 10 bases between the germline ends. Germline assignment: CDR1 GTSNPN and CDR2 SVGIG (reference sequence). This CDR3 has 12 amino acids. The CDR3 DNA follows: TGTGCCTGGATCGAACTGGGCTACGAGCAGTACTTC. This gives the protein CAWIELGYEQYF.

This clonotype was detected ten times or more. The J gene is TRBJ1-4, the V gene TRBV19; TRBD1 might be the D (6 bases). Germline V gene lookup returns CDR1 LNHDA and CDR2 SQIVND (reference sequence). The CDR3 is 15 residues long. V gave up 5 bases and J gave up 7 bases, with 17 bases separating them. This chain's CDR3 is CASSRTAGVGEKLFF. CDR3 nucleotide sequence: TGTGCCAGTAGTCGCACGGCAGGGGTTGGTGAAAAACTGTTTTTT. The variable domain in full, with the rest retrieved from reference TRBV19 and TRBJ1-4, is DGGITQSPKYLFRKEGQNVTLSCEQNLNHDAMYWYRQDPGQGLRLIYYSQIVNDFQKGDIAEGYSVSREKKESFPLTVTSAQKNPTAFYLCASSRTAGVGEKLFFGSGTQLSVL.

This clonotype has just one count. The chain employs TRBV6-2 or TRBV6-3 and TRBJ1-1, with D unresolved. V shed 2 bases and J shed 4 bases, with 11 bases lying between them. This CDR3 has 14 amino acids. The germline V gene encodes CDR1 MNHEY and CDR2 SVGEGT. The CDR3 region has the DNA TGTGCCAGCAGTTACAGAGGCGTGGGCACTGAAGCTTTCTTT. Its translation: CASSYRGVGTEAFF.

This clonotype was observed at least ten times. This chain joins TRBV20-1 and TRBJ2-7, with a possible D match to TRBD2 (6 bases). Germline V gene lookup returns CDR1 DFQATT and CDR2 SNEGSKA (reference sequence). V was cut by 2 bases and J by 0 bases, with 11 bases left in between. The CDR3 runs to 14 residues. The CDR3 region is CSARRRDSSYEQYF. DNA for the CDR3: TGCAGTGCTAGAAGGCGGGATAGCTCCTACGAGCAGTACTTC.

The table lists this clonotype with a count of one. The chain combines TRBV19 with TRBJ1-3; unclear D gene. Trimming removed 2 bases from V and 7 bases from J, with 6 bases in between. The CDR3 loop spans 12 amino acids. Per germline, CDR1 LNHDA and CDR2 SQIVND (reference sequence). The DNA of the CDR3 is TGTGCCAGTAGTATATATAGGAACACCATATATTTT. Translated, it gives CASSIYRNTIYF.

V usage is TRBV14 and J usage is TRBJ1-1, with 9 bases identical to TRBD1. Germline V gives CDR1 SGHDN, CDR2 FVKESK. This CDR3 is built from 13 residues. Germline trimming cut 4 bases from V and 11 bases from J; bases unmatched to any gene: 8. This chain's CDR3 is CASSRPTGGEAFF. CDR3 DNA: TGTGCCAGCAGCCGGCCGACAGGGGGGGAGGCTTTCTTT.

This clonotype was picked up a small number of times. This sequence may be a read error, since a much larger clone differs from it by one base. The V gene is TRBV29-1, the J gene TRBJ1-1; unclear D gene. The V end was cut by 1 base, the J end by 1 base, with 7 bases between. Germline V gives CDR1 SQVTM, CDR2 ANQGSEA. The CDR3 length is 13 residues. DNA for the CDR3: TGCAGCGTTGAAGGGGCGAAGAACACTGAAGCTTTCTTT. Amino acid sequence: CSVEGAKNTEAFF.

This clonotype was seen just once. This chain uses TRBV10-1 with TRBJ1-5; D perhaps matches TRBD1 (6 bases). The CDR3 has 15 residues. Germline loops: CDR1 WNHNN, CDR2 SYGVQD (reference sequence). V gave up 4 bases and J gave up 3 bases, with 13 bases separating them. CDR3 DNA sequence: TGCGCCAGCAGTGGTGGAGGGGGTATCAATCAGCCCCAGCATTTT. It yields the protein CASSGGGGINQPQHF.

This clonotype showed up just a few times. The chain combines TRBV9 with TRBJ1-5; D gene unclear. This CDR3 spans 14 amino acids. Per germline, CDR1 SGDLS and CDR2 YYNGEE. The V and J ends lost 4 bases and 2 bases respectively, with 10 bases between them. CDR3 in DNA: TGTGCCAGCAGCCCTGCGGACCGCAATCAGCCCCAGCATTTT. Its protein product is CASSPADRNQPQHF.